Here is one TCR beta chain with its context. What it binds is not known. The sample belongs to a study of molecular identifiers for immune sequencing clone quantification. Across the study: Replicates partitioned RNA from approximately 20,000 or 100,000 naive CD8 cells into five parts, sequencing four.

Trimming cost V 3 bases and J 0 bases, with 15 bases left between them. The germline gives CDR1 MDHEN, CDR2 SYDVKM. The CDR3 has 17 amino acids. Whole-study results and caveats: Clones of above 20 RNA copies carried over 99% of effector molecules; in naive cells they carried under 1%.

TCRdb used MiXCR to reprocess the PCR reads, holding one entry per CDR3 protein. The sample lists some 580,000 distinct CDR3 sequences, less than 30% occurring once. The receptor comes from a human donor in good health. Some libraries in this study had Jurkat cell RNA spiked in. The specimen sequenced was naive CD8+ T cells from blood, with Jurkat cell RNA spiked in. Specified subset: FACS-sorted CD8+CD4-CCR7+CD45RA+ naive T cells. This chain joins TRBV28 and TRBJ2-1; a weak D match, TRBD2 (6 bases). The CDR3 region has the DNA TGTGCCAGCAGTTTCGGGGACTCCTACAGCTCCTACAATGAGCAGTTCTTC. Translation gives CASSFGDSYSSYNEQFF.